This entry features one T cell receptor beta chain sequence. This sample was included in a study of blood T cell repertoires in COVID-19. CDR3 size: 14 residues. Germline values: CDR1 LNHDA, CDR2 SQIVND (reference sequence). V lost 3 bases and J lost 4; bases outside the gene matches: 0. Data came from immunoSEQ multiplex PCR; TCRdb stores just in-frame clones and leaves some out. The data show 100,000 to 150,000 clones, with 70% to 90% seen just once and over 1% held by the top ten. Sequencing was performed on peripheral blood. The rearrangement uses TRBV19 and TRBJ2-5, with TRBD1 matching 12 bases. This TCR was recovered from a woman at least 80 years old with acute or convalescent COVID-19. CDR3 sequence reads: CASSMGQGAETQYF. CDR3 in DNA: TGTGCCAGTAGTATGGGACAGGGGGCAGAGACCCAGTACTTC.